This T cell receptor beta chain was identified in a study of long-term antiretroviral therapy in people with HIV. Study conclusions and caveats: The data indicate that diversity increased after ART but remained below transplant donor controls. Specimen acquisition occurred between the mid-2000s and the late 2010s, potentially under older ART regimens.

CDR3 size: 15 residues. Germline values: CDR1 MDHEN, CDR2 SYDVKM. Trimming pared 3 bases from V and 2 bases from J, leaving 13 bases between. About this clone itself: The antigen remains unidentified.

Two or more post-ART PBMC samples, plus at least one pre-ART sample, were available for each donor. Survey level was the resolution at which the v3.0 immunoSEQ assay ran. Profiling relied on immunoSEQ multiplex PCR, and the TCRdb table lists in-frame clones only, not all of them. This repertoire shows approximately 7,000 clones, 70% to 90% found once; its top ten account for under 3.5%. The TCR was taken from a woman between 50 and 59 years old with HIV. The sample was unsorted PBMCs, taken 3.7 years after starting antiretroviral therapy. This rearrangement joins TRBV28 to TRBJ1-2, with TRBD1 as a possible D gene (6 bases). The CDR3: CASSFGGTINYGYTF. The CDR3 nucleotides are TGTGCCAGCAGTTTTGGGGGGACAATCAACTATGGCTACACCTTC.